These 8 T cell receptor beta chains were all obtained from the same sample, sequenced in a study of T cell changes during pregnancy in multiple sclerosis (dated by TCRdb to the late 2010s). The library was made by the immunoSEQ multiplex PCR assay. Imported from immuneACCESS, the table was reduced by TCRdb to in-frame sequences with V and J called. These copies leave out some clones; in studies compared against another copy, an unresolved V gene accounts for under half, and the cause of the remainder is not known. This sample holds about 40,000 clones; roughly 93% were observed only once. Of the sample, more than 1.4% falls within the top ten clones. The source material was PBMCs (not recorded whether the cells were cultured). These receptors were obtained from a female donor with multiple sclerosis, enrolled in a pregnancy study.

The chain joins TRBV4-1 to TRBJ2-7; tentative D call: TRBD1 (6 bases). The CDR3 totals 13 residues. Germline CDR1 is MGHRA and CDR2 is YSYEKL. The V end lost 4 bases, the J end lost 7 bases, and 14 bases lay between the germline ends. The CDR3 reads CASSREERGEQYF. As DNA, the CDR3 is TGCGCCAGCAGCCGCGAAGAGAGGGGGGAGCAGTACTTC.

The chain links TRBV7-7 to TRBJ2-1; the match to TRBD2 covers 11 bases. J gave up 6 bases and V 5 bases, and 3 bases lay outside the gene matches. Germline V gene data show CDR1 as SSHAT and CDR2 as FNYEAQ (reference sequence). The CDR3 is 14 amino acids. CDR3 nucleotide sequence: TGTGCCAGCAGCCTTAGCGGGAGGGCCAATGAGCAGTTCTTC. Translation gives CASSLSGRANEQFF.

V usage is TRBV4-1 and J usage is TRBJ2-7; 10 bases agree with TRBD1. Germline V gene lookup returns CDR1 MGHRA and CDR2 YSYEKL. This CDR3 spans 14 amino acids. V gave up 2 bases and J gave up 7 bases; unmatched junction bases: 5. The CDR3 loop is CASSQLTGGAEQYF. As DNA, the CDR3 is TGCGCCAGCAGCCAATTGACAGGGGGCGCAGAGCAGTACTTC.

This chain joins TRBV30 and TRBJ2-7; TRBD1 aligns across 10 bases. CDR3 length: 13 amino acids. Germline V lookup: CDR1 GTSNPN, CDR2 SVGIG (reference sequence). With 3 bases clipped from V and 4 bases from J, the junction kept 3 bases outside the gene matches. The CDR3 spells CAWSGDRGYEQYF. Written as DNA, the CDR3 is TGTGCCTGGAGCGGGGACAGGGGATACGAGCAGTACTTC.

The genes are TRBV6-5 and TRBJ2-2; possible D gene TRBD1, 5 bases. V was cut by 2 bases and J by 5 bases, with 12 bases left in between. In germline, CDR1 is MNHEY, CDR2 SVGAGI. This CDR3 spans 15 amino acids. This CDR3 reads CASSYQIGQTGELFF. The CDR3 region has the DNA TGTGCCAGCAGTTACCAGATTGGACAAACCGGGGAGCTGTTTTTT.

The chain carries TRBV30 and TRBJ2-7; D possibly matches TRBD1 or TRBD2 (5 bases each). The germline CDR1 and CDR2 sequences are GTSNPN and SVGIG (reference sequence). This CDR3 spans 16 amino acids. Trimming stripped 0 bases from V and 3 bases from J, with 18 bases between. The CDR3 reads CAWSVPLSGTNYEQYF. CDR3 coding DNA: TGTGCCTGGAGTGTACCCCTCTCCGGGACCAACTACGAGCAGTACTTC.

There are a few counts of this clone. V and J are TRBV6-6 and TRBJ1-2, with TRBD1 matching over 11 bases. This CDR3 is built from 14 residues. The V and J ends lost 7 bases and 8 bases, in that order; junction bases with no gene match: 9. CDR1 is MNHNY, CDR2 SVGAGI, per germline (reference sequence). The CDR3 nucleotides read TGTGCCAGCATGCCCTCGGGACAGGGGGTCGGCTACACCTTC. As protein: CASMPSGQGVGYTF.

The chain carries TRBV7-8 and TRBJ1-2, with TRBD1 as a possible D gene (5 bases). The length of the CDR3 is 13 residues. Trimming removed 5 bases from V and 8 bases from J, with 15 bases in between. Per germline, CDR1 SGHVS and CDR2 FQNEAQ. CDR3 DNA: TGTGCCAGCAGCCCCGCAGGGACTTGGGGCTACACCTTC. It specifies CASSPAGTWGYTF.